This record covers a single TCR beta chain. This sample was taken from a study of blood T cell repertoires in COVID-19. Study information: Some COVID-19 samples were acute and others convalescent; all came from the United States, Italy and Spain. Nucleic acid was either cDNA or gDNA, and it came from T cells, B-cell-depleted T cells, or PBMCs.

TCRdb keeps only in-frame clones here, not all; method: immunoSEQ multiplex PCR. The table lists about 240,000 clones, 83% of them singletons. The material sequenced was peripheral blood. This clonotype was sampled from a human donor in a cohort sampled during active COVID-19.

CDR3: CASSLRPGQYLRTSTDTQYF. In nucleotides, the CDR3 is TGTGCCAGCAGCTTACGCCCGGGACAGTATTTAAGGACTAGCACAGATACGCAGTATTTT. The gene calls are TRBV7-3 and TRBJ2-3, with 7 bases aligning to TRBD1. The germline gives CDR1 SGHTA, CDR2 FQGTGA. The CDR3 has 20 amino acids. V lost 2 bases, J lost 0 bases, and 17 bases stayed unmatched.